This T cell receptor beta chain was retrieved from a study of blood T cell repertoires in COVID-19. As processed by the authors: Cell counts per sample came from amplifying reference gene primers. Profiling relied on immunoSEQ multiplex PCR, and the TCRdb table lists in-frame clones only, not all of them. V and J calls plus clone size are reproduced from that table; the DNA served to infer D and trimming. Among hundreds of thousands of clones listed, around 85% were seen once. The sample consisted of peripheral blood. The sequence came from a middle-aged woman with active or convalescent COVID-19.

CDR3 loop: CASRPGLRTANTEAFF. The CDR3, as DNA: TGTGCCAGTAGGCCGGGACTCAGAACCGCGAACACTGAAGCTTTCTTT. The V and J genes are TRBV19 and TRBJ1-1; weak D call: TRBD1 (5 bases). The CDR3 has 16 amino acids. V was shortened by 6 bases and J by 1 base, with 18 bases between the two germline ends. Germline CDR1 LNHDA, CDR2 SQIVND (reference sequence).